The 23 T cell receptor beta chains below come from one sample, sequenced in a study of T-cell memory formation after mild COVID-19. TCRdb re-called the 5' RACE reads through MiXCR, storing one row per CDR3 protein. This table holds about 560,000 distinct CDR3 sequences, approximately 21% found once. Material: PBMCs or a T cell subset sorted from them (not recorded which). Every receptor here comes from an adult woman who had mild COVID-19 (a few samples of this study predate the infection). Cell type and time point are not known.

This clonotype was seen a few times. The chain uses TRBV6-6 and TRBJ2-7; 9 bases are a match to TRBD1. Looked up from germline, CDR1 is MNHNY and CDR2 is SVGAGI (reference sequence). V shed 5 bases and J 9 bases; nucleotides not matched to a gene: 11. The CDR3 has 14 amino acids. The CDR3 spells CASSEQGAMAGQYF. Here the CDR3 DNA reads TGTGCCAGCAGTGAACAGGGGGCCATGGCGGGGCAGTACTTC.

As DNA, the CDR3 is TGCAGTGCTAGTTTCGGGCAGCTTAATGAAAAACTGTTTTTT. Its translation is CSASFGQLNEKLFF. The V gene is TRBV20-1, the J gene TRBJ1-4, with no clear D. Germline V lookup: CDR1 DFQATT, CDR2 SNEGSKA (reference sequence). V dropped 3 bases and J dropped 4 bases, with 12 bases sitting between them. CDR3 length: 14 residues.

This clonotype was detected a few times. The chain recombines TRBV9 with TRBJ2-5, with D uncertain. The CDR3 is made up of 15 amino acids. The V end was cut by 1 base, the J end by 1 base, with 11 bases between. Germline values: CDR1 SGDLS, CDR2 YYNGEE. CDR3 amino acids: CASSVSEQTQETQYF. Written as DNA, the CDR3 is TGTGCCAGCAGCGTAAGTGAGCAAACCCAAGAGACCCAGTACTTC.

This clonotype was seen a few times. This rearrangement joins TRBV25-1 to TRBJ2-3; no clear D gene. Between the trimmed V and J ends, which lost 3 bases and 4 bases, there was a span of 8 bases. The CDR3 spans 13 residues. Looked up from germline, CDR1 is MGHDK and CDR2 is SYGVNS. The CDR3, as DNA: TGTGCCAGCAGTGACCCCACCCCAGATACGCAGTATTTT. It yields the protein CASSDPTPDTQYF.

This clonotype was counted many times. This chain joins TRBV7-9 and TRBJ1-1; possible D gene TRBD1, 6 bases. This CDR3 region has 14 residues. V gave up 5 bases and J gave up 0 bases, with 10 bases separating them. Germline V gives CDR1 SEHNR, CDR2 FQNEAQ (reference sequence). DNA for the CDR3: TGTGCCAGCAGCACGTACAGGGTGAACACTGAAGCTTTCTTT. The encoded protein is CASSTYRVNTEAFF.

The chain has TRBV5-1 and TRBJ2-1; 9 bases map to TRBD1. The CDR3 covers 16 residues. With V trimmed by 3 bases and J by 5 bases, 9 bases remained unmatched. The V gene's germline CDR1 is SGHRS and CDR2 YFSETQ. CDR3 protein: CASSSTGTGFDNEQFF. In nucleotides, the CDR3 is TGCGCCAGCAGCTCCACCGGGACAGGGTTTGACAATGAGCAGTTCTTC. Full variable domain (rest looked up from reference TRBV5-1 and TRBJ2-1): KAGVTQTPRYLIKTRGQQVTLSCSPISGHRSVSWYQQTPGQGLQFLFEYFSETQRNKGNFPGRFSGRQFSNSRSEMNVSTLELGDSALYLCASSSTGTGFDNEQFFGPGTRLTVL.

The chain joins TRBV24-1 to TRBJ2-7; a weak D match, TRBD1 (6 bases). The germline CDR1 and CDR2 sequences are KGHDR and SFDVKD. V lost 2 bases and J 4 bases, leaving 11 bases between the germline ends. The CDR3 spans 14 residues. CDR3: CATSDSKQGYEQYF. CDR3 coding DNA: TGTGCCACCAGTGATTCGAAACAGGGTTACGAGCAGTACTTC.

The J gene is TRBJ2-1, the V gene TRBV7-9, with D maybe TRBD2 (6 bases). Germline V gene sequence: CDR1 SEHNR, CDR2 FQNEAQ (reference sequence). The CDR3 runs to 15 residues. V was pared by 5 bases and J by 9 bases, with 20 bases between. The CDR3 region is CASSGEEAAFAEQFF. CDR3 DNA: TGTGCCAGCAGCGGGGAGGAGGCGGCGTTTGCTGAGCAGTTCTTC.

The CDR3 region has the DNA TGCGCCAGCAGCCCGTCCCAGGGTCGGGAGCTGTTTTTT. Its translation is CASSPSQGRELFF. This chain connects TRBV5-1 to TRBJ2-2; D possibly corresponds to TRBD1 (5 bases). Germline CDR1 SGHRS, CDR2 YFSETQ. Trimming stripped 4 bases from V and 9 bases from J, with 13 bases between. This CDR3 comprises 13 residues.

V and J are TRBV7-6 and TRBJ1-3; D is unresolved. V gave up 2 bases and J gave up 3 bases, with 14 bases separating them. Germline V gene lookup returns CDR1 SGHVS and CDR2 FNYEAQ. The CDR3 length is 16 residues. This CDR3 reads CASSLPYRKGGNTIYF. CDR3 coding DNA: TGTGCCAGCAGCTTACCCTACCGAAAGGGTGGAAACACCATATATTTT.

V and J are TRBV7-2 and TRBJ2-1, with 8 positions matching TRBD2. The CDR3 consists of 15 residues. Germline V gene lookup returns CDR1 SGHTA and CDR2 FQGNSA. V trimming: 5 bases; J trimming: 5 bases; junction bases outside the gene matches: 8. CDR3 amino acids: CASSEPGGKDNEQFF. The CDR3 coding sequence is TGTGCCAGCAGCGAGCCGGGGGGGAAGGACAATGAGCAGTTCTTC.

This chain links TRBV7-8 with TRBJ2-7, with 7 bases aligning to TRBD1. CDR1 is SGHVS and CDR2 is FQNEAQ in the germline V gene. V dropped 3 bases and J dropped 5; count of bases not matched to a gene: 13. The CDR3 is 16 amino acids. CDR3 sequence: CASSFISWTGRDEQYF. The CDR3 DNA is TGTGCCAGCAGCTTTATTTCGTGGACAGGCCGGGACGAGCAGTACTTC.

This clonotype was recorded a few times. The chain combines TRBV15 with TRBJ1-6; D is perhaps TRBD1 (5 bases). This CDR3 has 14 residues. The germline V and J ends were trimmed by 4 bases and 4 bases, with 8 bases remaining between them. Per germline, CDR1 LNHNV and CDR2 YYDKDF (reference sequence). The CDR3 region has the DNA TGTGCCACCAGCATGGGACGGTATAATTCACCCCTCCACTTT. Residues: CATSMGRYNSPLHF.

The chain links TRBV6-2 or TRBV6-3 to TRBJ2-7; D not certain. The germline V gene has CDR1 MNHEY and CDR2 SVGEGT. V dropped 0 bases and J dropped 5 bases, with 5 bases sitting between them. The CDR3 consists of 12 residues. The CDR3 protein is CASSYSWNEQYF. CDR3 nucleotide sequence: TGTGCCAGCAGTTACTCGTGGAACGAGCAGTACTTC.

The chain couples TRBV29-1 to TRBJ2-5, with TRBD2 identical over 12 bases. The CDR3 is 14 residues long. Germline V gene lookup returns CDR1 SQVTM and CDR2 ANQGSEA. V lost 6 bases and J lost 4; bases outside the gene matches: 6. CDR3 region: CSVRKGLAGETQYF. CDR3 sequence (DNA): TGCAGCGTCCGAAAGGGACTAGCGGGAGAGACCCAGTACTTC.

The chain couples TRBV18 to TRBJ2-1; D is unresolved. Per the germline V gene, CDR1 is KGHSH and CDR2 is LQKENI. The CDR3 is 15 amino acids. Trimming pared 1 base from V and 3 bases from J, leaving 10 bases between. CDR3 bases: TGTGCCAGCTCACCACAAGTATTCCGCTACAATGAGCAGTTCTTC. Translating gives CASSPQVFRYNEQFF.

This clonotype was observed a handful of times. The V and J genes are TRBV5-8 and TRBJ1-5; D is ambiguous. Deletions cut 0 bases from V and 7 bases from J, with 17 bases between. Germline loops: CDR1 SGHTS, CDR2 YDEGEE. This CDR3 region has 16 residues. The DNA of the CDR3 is TGTGCCAGCAGCTTGGCACCCGGCTCGTGGGTCCAGCCCCAGCATTTT. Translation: CASSLAPGSWVQPQHF.

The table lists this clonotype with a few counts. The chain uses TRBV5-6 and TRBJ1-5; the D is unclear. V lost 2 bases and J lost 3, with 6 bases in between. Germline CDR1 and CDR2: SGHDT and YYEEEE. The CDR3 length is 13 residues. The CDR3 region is CASSLGNNQPQHF. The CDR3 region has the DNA TGTGCCAGCAGCTTAGGGAACAATCAGCCCCAGCATTTT.

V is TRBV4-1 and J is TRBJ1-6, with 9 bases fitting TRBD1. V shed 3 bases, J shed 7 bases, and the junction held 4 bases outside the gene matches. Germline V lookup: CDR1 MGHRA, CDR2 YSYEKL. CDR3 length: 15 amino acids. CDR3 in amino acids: CASSHVTGGNSPLHF. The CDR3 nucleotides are TGCGCCAGCAGCCACGTGACAGGGGGAAATTCACCCCTCCACTTT.

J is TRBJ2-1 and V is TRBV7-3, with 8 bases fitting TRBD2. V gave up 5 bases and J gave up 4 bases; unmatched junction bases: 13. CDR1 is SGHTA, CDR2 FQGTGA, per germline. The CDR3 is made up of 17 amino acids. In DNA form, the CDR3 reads TGTGCCAGCAGCCCTCGACTAGCGCGTACCCTTTACAATGAGCAGTTCTTC. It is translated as CASSPRLARTLYNEQFF.

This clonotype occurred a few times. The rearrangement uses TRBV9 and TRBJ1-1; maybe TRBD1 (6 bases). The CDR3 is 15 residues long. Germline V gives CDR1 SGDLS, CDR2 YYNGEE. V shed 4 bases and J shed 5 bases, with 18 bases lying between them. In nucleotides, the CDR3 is TGTGCCAGCAGCCGGACAGCCCTCATAAAAACTGAAGCTTTCTTT. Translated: CASSRTALIKTEAFF.

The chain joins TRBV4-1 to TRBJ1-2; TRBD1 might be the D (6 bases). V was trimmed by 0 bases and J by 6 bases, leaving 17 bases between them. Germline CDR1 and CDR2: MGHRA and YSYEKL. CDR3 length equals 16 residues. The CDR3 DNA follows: TGCGCCAGCAGCCAAGAACGACGAACAGGGATAGATGGCTACACCTTC. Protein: CASSQERRTGIDGYTF.

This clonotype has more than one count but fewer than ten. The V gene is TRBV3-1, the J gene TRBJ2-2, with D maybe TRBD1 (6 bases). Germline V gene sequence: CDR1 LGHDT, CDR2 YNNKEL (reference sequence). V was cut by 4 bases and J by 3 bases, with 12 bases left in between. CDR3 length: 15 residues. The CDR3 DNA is TGTGCCAGCAGCCCAGGGGCTCCCGACACCGGGGAGCTGTTTTTT. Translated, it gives CASSPGAPDTGELFF.